The text below deals with one T cell receptor (beta chain). This specimen comes from a study of T cell changes during pregnancy in multiple sclerosis. Method: immunoSEQ multiplex PCR; TCRdb's copy keeps in-frame clones and lacks some. In the table there are 55,000 to 80,000 clones, 90% of which are singletons. The material sequenced was peripheral blood, taken after pregnancy. The receptor's source is a female donor in good health, enrolled as a control in a pregnancy study.

The CDR3 protein is CASSEALRGAKNIQYF. The CDR3 DNA follows: TGTGCCAGCAGTGAAGCGCTTAGAGGAGCCAAAAACATTCAGTACTTC. This chain joins TRBV2 and TRBJ2-4, with no clear D. CDR3 size: 16 residues. Germline V gives CDR1 SNHLY, CDR2 FYNNEI. With 0 bases removed from V and 0 bases from J, the gap between germline ends came to 9 bases.